This TCR beta chain derives from a study of blood T cells in healthy people across ages. J gave up 1 base and V 5 bases, and 8 bases lay outside the gene matches. Germline CDR1 reads MNHNS; CDR2 reads SASEGT. The CDR3 has 17 amino acids. PBMCs were isolated at a quantity of at least 7 million per sample. Combining a sample-barcoded 5' primer with a J-beta primer mix, a second PCR ran for 7 to 11 cycles. Each cDNA molecule was tagged by a template-switch adaptor with 12 random nucleotides. In TCRdb, the 5' RACE reads were re-called with MiXCR into one record per CDR3 protein. The profile covers around 800,000 distinct CDR3 sequences, with 25% to 30% appearing a single time and around 3% taken by the ten largest. Another study also made use of these data, one on T cells of mothers and their children. That source notes: Sample barcodes and 2-4 random nucleotides came from the second PCR's M1S primer.

The TCR comes from a boy younger than 18 in good health. The sample taken for sequencing was blood. The chain has TRBV6-1 and TRBJ2-1; TRBD2 matches 10 bases. The CDR3 nucleotides read TGTGCCAGCAGTCCCAGCGGGGGGGCCGTATCCTACAATGAGCAGTTCTTC. As protein: CASSPSGGAVSYNEQFF.